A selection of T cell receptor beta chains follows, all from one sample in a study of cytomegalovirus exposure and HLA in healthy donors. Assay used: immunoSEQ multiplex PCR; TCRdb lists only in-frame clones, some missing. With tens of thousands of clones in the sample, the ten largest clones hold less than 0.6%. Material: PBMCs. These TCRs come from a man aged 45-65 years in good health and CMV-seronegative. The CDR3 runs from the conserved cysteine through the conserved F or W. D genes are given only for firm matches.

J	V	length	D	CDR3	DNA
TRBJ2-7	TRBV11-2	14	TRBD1	CASSLYRGANEQYF	TGTGCCAGCAGCCTATACAGGGGTGCCAACGAGCAGTACTTC
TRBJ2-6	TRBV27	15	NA	CASSEIRAGANVLTF	TGTGCCAGCAGCGAGATACGGGCTGGGGCCAACGTCCTGACTTTC
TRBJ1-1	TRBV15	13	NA	CATSSIRNTEAFF	TGTGCCACCAGCAGTATCAGGAACACTGAAGCTTTCTTT
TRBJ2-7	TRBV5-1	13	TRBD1	CASSPGQPYEQYF	TGCGCCAGCAGCCCGGGACAGCCCTACGAGCAGTACTTC
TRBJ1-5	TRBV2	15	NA	CASTPGLSSNQPQHF	TGTGCCAGCACTCCCGGTTTGAGTAGCAATCAGCCCCAGCATTTT
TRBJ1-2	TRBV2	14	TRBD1	CASSGTGRNYGYTF	TGTGCCAGCAGTGGGACAGGACGTAACTATGGCTACACCTTC
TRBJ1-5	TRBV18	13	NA	CASSKESNQPQHF	TGTGCCAGCTCCAAGGAGAGCAATCAGCCCCAGCATTTT
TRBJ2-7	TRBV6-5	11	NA	CASRSFYEQYF	TGTGCCAGCAGGTCATTCTACGAGCAGTACTTC
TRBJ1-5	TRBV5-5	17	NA	CASSFSYRGQINQPQHF	TGTGCCAGCAGCTTCAGTTACCGCGGACAGATCAATCAGCCCCAGCATTTT
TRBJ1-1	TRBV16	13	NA	CASSQSTGISAFF	TGTGCCAGCAGCCAATCGACAGGCATTTCAGCTTTCTTT
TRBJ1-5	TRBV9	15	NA	CASSVGPLSTQPQHF	TGTGCCAGCAGCGTAGGTCCCCTAAGCACTCAGCCCCAGCATTTT
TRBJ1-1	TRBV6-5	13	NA	CASSYSQGSEAFF	TGTGCCAGCAGTTACTCGCAGGGATCTGAAGCTTTCTTT
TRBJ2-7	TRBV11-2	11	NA	CASSRSAEQYF	TGTGCCAGCAGCCGTAGTGCCGAGCAGTACTTC
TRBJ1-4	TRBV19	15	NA	CASSIWAATNEKLFF	TGTGCCAGTAGTATTTGGGCAGCAACTAATGAAAAACTGTTTTTT
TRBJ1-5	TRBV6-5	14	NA	CASSSIQGSQPQHF	TGTGCCAGCAGTTCCATTCAGGGATCACAGCCCCAGCATTTT
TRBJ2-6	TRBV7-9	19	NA	CASSSFGAFQGTGANVLTF	TGTGCCAGCAGCTCATTCGGGGCCTTCCAGGGGACTGGGGCCAACGTCCTGACTTTC
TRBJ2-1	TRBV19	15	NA	CASSPASGIYNEQFF	TGTGCCAGTAGTCCCGCCTCGGGGATTTACAATGAGCAGTTCTTC
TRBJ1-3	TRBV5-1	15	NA	CASSLDSPSGNTIYF	TGCGCCAGCAGCTTGGACAGCCCGTCTGGAAACACCATATATTTT
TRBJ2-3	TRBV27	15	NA	CASRAATGPTDTQYF	TGTGCCAGCAGGGCGGCGACAGGACCCACAGATACGCAGTATTTT
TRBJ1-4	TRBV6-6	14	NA	CASSAPREGEKLFF	TGTGCCAGCAGTGCCCCCAGGGAGGGGGAAAAACTGTTTTTT
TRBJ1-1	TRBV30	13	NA	CAWSTGLNTEAFF	TGTGCCTGGAGTACAGGGTTGAACACTGAAGCTTTCTTT
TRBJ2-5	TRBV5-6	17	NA	CASSLIIHRKIKETQYF	TGTGCCAGCAGCTTGATCATACACAGGAAAATCAAAGAGACCCAGTACTTC
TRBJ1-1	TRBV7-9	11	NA	CASSSRAEAFF	TGTGCCAGCAGCTCCAGGGCTGAAGCTTTCTTT
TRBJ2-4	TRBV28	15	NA	CASSLESLAKNIQYF	TGTGCCAGCAGTTTAGAGTCTCTAGCCAAAAACATTCAGTACTTC
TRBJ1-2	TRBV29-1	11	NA	CSVANSYGYTF	TGCAGCGTCGCCAACAGCTATGGCTACACCTTC
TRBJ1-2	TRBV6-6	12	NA	CASTEAGRDYTF	TGTGCCAGCACGGAGGCAGGGCGGGACTACACCTTC
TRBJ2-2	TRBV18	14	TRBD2	CASSPLGTSGELFF	TGTGCCAGCTCACCATTGGGGACTAGCGGGGAGCTGTTTTTT
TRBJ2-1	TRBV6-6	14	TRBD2	CASSGGGAFNEQFF	TGTGCCAGCAGTGGCGGGGGGGCCTTCAATGAGCAGTTCTTC
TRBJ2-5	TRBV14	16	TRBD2	CASSLPGTSVRQTQYF	TGTGCCAGCAGCCTTCCCGGGACTAGCGTTCGACAGACCCAGTACTTC
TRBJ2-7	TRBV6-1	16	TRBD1	CASSDAGQGAAYEQYF	TGTGCCAGCAGTGACGCGGGACAGGGGGCCGCCTACGAGCAGTACTTC
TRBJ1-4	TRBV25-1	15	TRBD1	CASTRTGGILEKLFF	TGTGCCAGCACTAGGACAGGGGGCATACTGGAAAAACTGTTTTTT
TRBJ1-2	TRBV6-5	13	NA	CASSYGGYYGYTF	TGTGCCAGCAGTTACGGGGGGTACTATGGCTACACCTTC
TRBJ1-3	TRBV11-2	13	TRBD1	CASSLQDRGPRYF	TGTGCCAGCAGCTTACAGGACAGGGGGCCGAGATATTTT
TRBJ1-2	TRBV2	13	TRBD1	CARRQGYIGGYTF	TGTGCCAGACGACAGGGGTACATTGGTGGCTACACCTTC
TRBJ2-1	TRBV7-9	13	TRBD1	CASSEDRGNEQFF	TGTGCCAGCAGCGAGGACAGGGGTAATGAGCAGTTCTTC
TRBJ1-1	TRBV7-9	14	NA	CASSPTSGASKAFF	TGTGCCAGCAGCCCCACCAGTGGAGCTAGCAAAGCTTTCTTT
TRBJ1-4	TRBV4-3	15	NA	CASSQDGRLGEKLFF	TGCGCCAGCAGCCAAGACGGGCGACTAGGTGAAAAACTGTTTTTT
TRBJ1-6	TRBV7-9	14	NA	CASSLGGARSPLHF	TGTGCCAGCAGCTTAGGGGGCGCGCGGTCACCCCTCCACTTT
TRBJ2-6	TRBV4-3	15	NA	CASSPYTAGANVLTF	TGCGCCAGCAGCCCATACACAGCTGGGGCCAACGTCCTGACTTTC
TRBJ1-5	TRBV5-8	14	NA	CASPAGVGNQPQHF	TGTGCCAGCCCAGCAGGGGTGGGTAATCAGCCCCAGCATTTT
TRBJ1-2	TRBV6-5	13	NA	CATRKAGVYGYTF	TGTGCCACCCGAAAGGCAGGGGTCTATGGCTACACCTTC
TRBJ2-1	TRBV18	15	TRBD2	CASSPANGGAGEQFF	TGTGCCAGCTCACCCGCTAACGGGGGGGCAGGGGAGCAGTTCTTC
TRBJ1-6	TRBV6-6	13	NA	CASSSRLDSPLHF	TGTGCCAGCAGTTCCCGTTTAGATTCACCCCTCCACTTT
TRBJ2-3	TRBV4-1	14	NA	CASSAQGFTDTQYF	TGCGCCAGCAGCGCCCAGGGATTCACAGATACGCAGTATTTT
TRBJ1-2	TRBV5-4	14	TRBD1	CASSTWDRDYGYTF	TGTGCCAGCAGCACGTGGGACAGAGACTATGGCTACACCTTC
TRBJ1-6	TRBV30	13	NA	CAWTSGSTGPLHF	TGTGCCTGGACCTCGGGGTCGACGGGACCCCTCCACTTT
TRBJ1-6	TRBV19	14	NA	CASRQGQFNSPLHF	TGTGCCAGTAGACAAGGACAGTTCAATTCACCCCTCCACTTT
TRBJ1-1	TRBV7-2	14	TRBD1	CASSSGQGITEAFF	TGTGCCAGCAGCTCGGGACAGGGAATCACTGAAGCTTTCTTT
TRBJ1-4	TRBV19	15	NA	CASHGGGTTNEKLFF	TGTGCCAGCCATGGGGGCGGCACAACTAATGAAAAACTGTTTTTT
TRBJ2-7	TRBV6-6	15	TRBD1	CASKDREQGIYEQYF	TGTGCCAGCAAAGATCGAGAACAGGGGATCTACGAGCAGTACTTC
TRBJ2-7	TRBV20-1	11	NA	CSASLSYEQYF	TGCAGTGCTAGTTTATCCTACGAGCAGTACTTC
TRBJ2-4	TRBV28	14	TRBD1	CASSSGTGKNIQYF	TGTGCCAGCAGTTCCGGGACAGGGAAAAACATTCAGTACTTC